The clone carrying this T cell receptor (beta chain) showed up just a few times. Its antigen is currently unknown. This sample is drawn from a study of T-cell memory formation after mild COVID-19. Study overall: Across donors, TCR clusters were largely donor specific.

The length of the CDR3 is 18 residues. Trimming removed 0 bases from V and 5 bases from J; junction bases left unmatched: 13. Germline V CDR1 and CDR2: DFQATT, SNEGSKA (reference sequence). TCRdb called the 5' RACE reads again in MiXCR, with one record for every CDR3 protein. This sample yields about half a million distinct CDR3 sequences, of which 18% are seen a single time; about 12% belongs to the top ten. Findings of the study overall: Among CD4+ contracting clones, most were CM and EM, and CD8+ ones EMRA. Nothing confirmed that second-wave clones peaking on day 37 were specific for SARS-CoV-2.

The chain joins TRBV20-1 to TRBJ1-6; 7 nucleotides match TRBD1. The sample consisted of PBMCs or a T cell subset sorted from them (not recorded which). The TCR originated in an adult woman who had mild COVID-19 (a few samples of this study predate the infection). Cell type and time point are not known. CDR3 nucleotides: TGCAGTGCTAGAGATCTCTTAGCTCTAGGACAGGATAATTCACCCCTCCACTTT. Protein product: CSARDLLALGQDNSPLHF.